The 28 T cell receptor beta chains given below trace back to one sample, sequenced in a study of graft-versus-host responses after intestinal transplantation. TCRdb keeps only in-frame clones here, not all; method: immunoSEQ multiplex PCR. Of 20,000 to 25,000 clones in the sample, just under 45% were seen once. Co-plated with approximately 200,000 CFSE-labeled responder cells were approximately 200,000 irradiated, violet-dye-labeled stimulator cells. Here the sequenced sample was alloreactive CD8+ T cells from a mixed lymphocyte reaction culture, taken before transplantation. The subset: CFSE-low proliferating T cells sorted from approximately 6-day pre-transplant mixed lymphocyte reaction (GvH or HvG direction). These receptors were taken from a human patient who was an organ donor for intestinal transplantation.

CDR3 nucleotides: TGTGCCAGCAGGCCACGGACAGGGCACTATGGCTACACCTTC. Protein: CASRPRTGHYGYTF. The chain is built from TRBV6-5 and TRBJ1-2; 8 nucleotides match TRBD1. Per germline, CDR1 MNHEY and CDR2 SVGAGI. J lost 3 bases, V lost 6 bases, and 6 bases had no gene match. CDR3 size: 14 residues.

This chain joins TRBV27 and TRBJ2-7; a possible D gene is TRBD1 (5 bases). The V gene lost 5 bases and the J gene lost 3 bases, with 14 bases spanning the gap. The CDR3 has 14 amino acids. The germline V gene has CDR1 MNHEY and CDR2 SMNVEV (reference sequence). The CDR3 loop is CASSPDADNYEQYF. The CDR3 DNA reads TGTGCCAGCAGTCCCGATGCGGACAACTACGAGCAGTACTTC.

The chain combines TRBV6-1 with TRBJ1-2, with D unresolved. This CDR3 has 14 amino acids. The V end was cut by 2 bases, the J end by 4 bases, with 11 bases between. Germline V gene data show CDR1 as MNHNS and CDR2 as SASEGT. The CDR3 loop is CASSEFGSTYGYTF. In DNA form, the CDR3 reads TGTGCCAGCAGTGAATTTGGGTCGACCTATGGCTACACCTTC.

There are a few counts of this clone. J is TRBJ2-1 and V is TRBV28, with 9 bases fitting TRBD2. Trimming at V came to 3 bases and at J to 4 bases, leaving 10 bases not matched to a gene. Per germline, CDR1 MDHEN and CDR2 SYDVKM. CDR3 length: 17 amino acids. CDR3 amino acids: CASSFPSGIFEYNEQFF. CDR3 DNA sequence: TGTGCCAGCAGTTTCCCTAGCGGGATATTTGAGTACAATGAGCAGTTCTTC.

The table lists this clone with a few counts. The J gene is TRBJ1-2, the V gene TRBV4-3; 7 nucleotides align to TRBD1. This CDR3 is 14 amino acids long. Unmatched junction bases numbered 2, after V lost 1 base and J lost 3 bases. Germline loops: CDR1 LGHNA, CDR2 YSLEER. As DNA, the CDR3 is TGCGCCAGCAGCCAAGTGGGGACAGACTATGGCTACACCTTC. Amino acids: CASSQVGTDYGYTF.

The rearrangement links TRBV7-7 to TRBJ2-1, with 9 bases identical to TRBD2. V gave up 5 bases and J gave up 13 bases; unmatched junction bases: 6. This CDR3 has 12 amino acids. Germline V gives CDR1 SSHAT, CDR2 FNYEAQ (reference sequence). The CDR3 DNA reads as TGTGCCAGCAGCCGACGGCGGGAGGGCCAGTTCTTC. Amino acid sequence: CASSRRREGQFF.

The CDR3 bases are TGTGCCAGCAGCTTGAGGGGGGAGGTCATTCAGTACTTC. Translation gives CASSLRGEVIQYF. This chain links TRBV5-6 with TRBJ2-4; tentatively, D is TRBD1 or TRBD2 (6 bases each). V was pared by 1 base and J by 9 bases, with 11 bases between. Germline V gene lookup returns CDR1 SGHDT and CDR2 YYEEEE. This CDR3 is 13 amino acids long.

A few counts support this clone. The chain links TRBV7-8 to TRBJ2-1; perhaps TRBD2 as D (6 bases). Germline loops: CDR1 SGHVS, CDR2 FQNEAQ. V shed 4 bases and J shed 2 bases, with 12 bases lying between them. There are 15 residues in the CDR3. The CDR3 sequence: CASSWGLLPYNEQFF. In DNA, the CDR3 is TGTGCCAGCAGCTGGGGACTCCTTCCCTACAATGAGCAGTTCTTC.

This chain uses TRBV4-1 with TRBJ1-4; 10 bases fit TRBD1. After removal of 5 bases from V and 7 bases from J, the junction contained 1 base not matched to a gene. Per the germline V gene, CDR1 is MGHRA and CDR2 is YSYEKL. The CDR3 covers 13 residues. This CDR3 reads CASSGQGGEKLFF. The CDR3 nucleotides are TGCGCCAGCAGCGGACAGGGGGGTGAAAAACTGTTTTTT.

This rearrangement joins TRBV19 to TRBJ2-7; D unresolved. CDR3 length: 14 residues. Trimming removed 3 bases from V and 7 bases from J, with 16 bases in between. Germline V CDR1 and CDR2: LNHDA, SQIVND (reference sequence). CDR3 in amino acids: CASSIDAGLKEQYF. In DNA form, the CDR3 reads TGTGCCAGTAGTATTGATGCAGGTCTGAAGGAGCAGTACTTC.

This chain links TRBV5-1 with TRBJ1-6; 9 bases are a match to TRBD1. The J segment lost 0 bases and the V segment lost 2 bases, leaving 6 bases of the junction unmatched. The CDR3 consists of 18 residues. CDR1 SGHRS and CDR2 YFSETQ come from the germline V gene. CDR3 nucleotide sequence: TGCGCCAGCAGCTTTGGGGACAGGGAGAGCTCCTATAATTCACCCCTCCACTTT. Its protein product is CASSFGDRESSYNSPLHF. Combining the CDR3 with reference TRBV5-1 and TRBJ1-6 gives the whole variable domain KAGVTQTPRYLIKTRGQQVTLSCSPISGHRSVSWYQQTPGQGLQFLFEYFSETQRNKGNFPGRFSGRQFSNSRSEMNVSTLELGDSALYLCASSFGDRESSYNSPLHFGNGTRLTVT.

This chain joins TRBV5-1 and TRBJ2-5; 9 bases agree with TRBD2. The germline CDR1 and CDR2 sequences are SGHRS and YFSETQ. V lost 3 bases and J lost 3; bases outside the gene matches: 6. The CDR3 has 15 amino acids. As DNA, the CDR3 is TGCGCCAGCAGCTGGACGACTAGCGGTGAAGAGACCCAGTACTTC. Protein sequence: CASSWTTSGEETQYF.

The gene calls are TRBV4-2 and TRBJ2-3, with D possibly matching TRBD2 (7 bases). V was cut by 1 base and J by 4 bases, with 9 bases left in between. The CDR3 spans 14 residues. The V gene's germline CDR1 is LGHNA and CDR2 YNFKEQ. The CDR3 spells CASSQGGGPDTQYF. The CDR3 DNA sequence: TGTGCCAGCAGCCAAGGGGGGGGGCCAGATACGCAGTATTTT.

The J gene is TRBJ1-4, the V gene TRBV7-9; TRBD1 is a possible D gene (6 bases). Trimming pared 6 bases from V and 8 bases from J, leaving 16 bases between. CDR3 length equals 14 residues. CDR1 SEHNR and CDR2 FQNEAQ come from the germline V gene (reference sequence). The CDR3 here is CASSQGGAGEKLFF. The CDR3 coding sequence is TGTGCCAGCAGTCAAGGGGGGGCAGGCGAAAAACTGTTTTTT.

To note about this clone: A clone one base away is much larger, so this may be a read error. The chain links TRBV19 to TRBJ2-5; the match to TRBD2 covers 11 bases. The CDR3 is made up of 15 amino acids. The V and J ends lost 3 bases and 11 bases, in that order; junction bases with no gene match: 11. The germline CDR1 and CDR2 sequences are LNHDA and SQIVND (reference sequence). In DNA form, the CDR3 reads TGTGCCAGTAGTATCAGACTAGCGGGATCCTACGGGCAGTACTTC. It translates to CASSIRLAGSYGQYF.

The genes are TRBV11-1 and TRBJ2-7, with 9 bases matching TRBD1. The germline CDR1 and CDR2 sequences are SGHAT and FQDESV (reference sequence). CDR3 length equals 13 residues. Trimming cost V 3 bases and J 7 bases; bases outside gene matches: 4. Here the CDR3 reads CASSFAGQGEQYF. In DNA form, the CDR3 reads TGTGCCAGCAGCTTCGCCGGACAGGGGGAGCAGTACTTC. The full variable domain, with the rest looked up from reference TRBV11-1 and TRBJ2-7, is EAEVAQSPRYKITEKSQAVAFWCDPISGHATLYWYRQILGQGPELLVQFQDESVVDDSQLPKDRFSAERLKGVDSTLKIQPAELGDSAMYLCASSFAGQGEQYFGPGTRLTVT.

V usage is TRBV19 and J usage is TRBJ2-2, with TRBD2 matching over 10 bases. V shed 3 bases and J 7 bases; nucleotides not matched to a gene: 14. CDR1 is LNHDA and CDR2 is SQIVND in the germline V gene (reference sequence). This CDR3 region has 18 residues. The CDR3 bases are TGTGCCAGTAGTATCCCGGTAGCGGGAGGCTGGATCGGCGGGGAGCTGTTTTTT. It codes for CASSIPVAGGWIGGELFF.

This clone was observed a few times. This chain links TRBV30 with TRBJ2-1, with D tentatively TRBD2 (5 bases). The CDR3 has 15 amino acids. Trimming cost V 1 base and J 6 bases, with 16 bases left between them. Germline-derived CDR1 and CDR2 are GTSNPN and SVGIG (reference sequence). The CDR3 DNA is TGTGCCTGGAGTGGCCAGGCGGGCGCAATCAATGAGCAGTTCTTC. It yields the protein CAWSGQAGAINEQFF.

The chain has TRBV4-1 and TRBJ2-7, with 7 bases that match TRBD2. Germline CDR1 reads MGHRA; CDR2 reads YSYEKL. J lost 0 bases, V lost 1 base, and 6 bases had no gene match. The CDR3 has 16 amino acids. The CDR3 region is CASSQAPGLSSYEQYF. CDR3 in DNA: TGCGCCAGCAGCCAAGCCCCGGGACTAAGCTCCTACGAGCAGTACTTC.

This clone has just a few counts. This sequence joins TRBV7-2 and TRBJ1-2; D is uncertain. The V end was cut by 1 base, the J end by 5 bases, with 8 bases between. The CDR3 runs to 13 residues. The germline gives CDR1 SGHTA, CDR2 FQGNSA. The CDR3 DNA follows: TGTGCCAGCAGCTTAGGGACCACTTATGGCTACACCTTC. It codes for CASSLGTTYGYTF.

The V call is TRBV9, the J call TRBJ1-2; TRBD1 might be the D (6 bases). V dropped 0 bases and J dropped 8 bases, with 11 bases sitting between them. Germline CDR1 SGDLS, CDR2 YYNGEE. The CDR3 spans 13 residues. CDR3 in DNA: TGTGCCAGCAGCGTAGCAGTGAGGGGGGGCTACACCTTC. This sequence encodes CASSVAVRGGYTF. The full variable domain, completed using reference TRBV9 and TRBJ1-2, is DSGVTQTPKHLITATGQRVTLRCSPRSGDLSVYWYQQSLDQGLQFLIQYYNGEERAKGNILERFSAQQFPDLHSELNLSSLELGDSALYFCASSVAVRGGYTFGSGTRLTVV.

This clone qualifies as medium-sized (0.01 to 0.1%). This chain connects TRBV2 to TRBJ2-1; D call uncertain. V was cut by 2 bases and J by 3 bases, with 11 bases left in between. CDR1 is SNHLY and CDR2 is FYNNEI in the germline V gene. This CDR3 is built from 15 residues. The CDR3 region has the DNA TGTGCCAGCAGTGAATCCAGCGCGATCTACAATGAGCAGTTCTTC. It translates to CASSESSAIYNEQFF.

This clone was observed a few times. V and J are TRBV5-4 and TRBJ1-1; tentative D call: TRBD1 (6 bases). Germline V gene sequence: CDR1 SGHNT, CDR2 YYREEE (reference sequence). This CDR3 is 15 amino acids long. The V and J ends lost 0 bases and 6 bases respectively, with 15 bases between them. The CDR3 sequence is CASSLGHRELAEAFF. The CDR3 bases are TGTGCCAGCAGCTTGGGACACAGGGAGTTGGCTGAAGCTTTCTTT.

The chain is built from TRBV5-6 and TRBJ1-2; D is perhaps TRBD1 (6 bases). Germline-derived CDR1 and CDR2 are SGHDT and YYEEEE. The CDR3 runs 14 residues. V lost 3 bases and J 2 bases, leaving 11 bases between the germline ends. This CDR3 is CASSSIGGNYGYTF. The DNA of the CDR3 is TGTGCCAGCAGCTCCATCGGGGGCAACTATGGCTACACCTTC.

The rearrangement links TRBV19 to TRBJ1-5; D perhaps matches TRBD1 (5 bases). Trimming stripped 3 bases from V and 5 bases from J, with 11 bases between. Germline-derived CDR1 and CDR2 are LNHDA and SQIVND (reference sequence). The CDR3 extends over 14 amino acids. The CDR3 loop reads CASSIVVGDQPQHF. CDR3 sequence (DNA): TGTGCCAGTAGTATCGTCGTAGGGGATCAGCCCCAGCATTTT.

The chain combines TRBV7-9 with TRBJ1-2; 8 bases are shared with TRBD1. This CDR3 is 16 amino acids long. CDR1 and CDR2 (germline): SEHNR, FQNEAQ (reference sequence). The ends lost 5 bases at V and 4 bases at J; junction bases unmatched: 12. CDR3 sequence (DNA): TGTGCCAGCAGCACAGTGCACTTCGGACAGGGCTATGGCTACACCTTC. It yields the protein CASSTVHFGQGYGYTF.

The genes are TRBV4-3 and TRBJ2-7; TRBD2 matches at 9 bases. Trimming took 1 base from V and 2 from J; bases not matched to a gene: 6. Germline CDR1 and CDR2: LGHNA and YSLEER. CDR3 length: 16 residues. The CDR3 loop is CASSQGREGVTYEQYF. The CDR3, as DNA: TGCGCCAGCAGCCAAGGGCGGGAGGGCGTAACCTACGAGCAGTACTTC.

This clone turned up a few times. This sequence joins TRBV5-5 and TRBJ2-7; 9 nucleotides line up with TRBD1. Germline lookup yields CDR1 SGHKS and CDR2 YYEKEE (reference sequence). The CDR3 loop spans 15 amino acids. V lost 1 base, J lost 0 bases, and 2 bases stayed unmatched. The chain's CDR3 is CASSLRQGVSYEQYF. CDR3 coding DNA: TGTGCCAGCAGCTTGCGACAGGGGGTCTCCTACGAGCAGTACTTC.